A selection of T cell receptor beta chains follows, all from one sample in a study of beta chain features in type 1 diabetes. The method was immunoSEQ multiplex PCR; TCRdb's version includes in-frame clones alone and lacks a portion of them. The table has a few hundred thousand clones, less than 20% seen once. The sequenced material came from naive CD4+ T cells from blood. These TCRs come from a woman aged 18-29 years in good health. The CDR3 runs from the conserved cysteine through the conserved F or W. The D gene is left open where the match is weak. Only part of the rows carry a size: once, few, many, or a class if the clone is expanded.

clone_size: few
j_call: TRBJ1-4
v_call: TRBV9
d_call: TRBD1
cdr3_length: 15
cdr3_aa: CASSAGTAIGGKLFF
cdr3_nt: TGTGCCAGCAGCGCAGGGACAGCTATAGGTGGGAAACTGTTTTTT

clone_size: .
j_call: TRBJ1-4
v_call: TRBV29-1
d_call: .
cdr3_length: 10
cdr3_aa: CSVGQEKLFF
cdr3_nt: TGCAGCGTTGGACAGGAAAAACTGTTTTTT

clone_size: .
j_call: TRBJ2-1
v_call: TRBV4-1
d_call: TRBD2
cdr3_length: 16
cdr3_aa: CASRDSGSGSRNEQFF
cdr3_nt: TGCGCCAGCAGAGATTCGGGTAGCGGGAGTAGGAATGAGCAGTTCTTC

clone_size: .
j_call: TRBJ1-2
v_call: TRBV7-2
d_call: .
cdr3_length: 14
cdr3_aa: CASSLGGIDYGYTF
cdr3_nt: TGTGCCAGCAGCTTAGGAGGAATTGACTATGGCTACACCTTC

clone_size: .
j_call: TRBJ2-7
v_call: TRBV5-1
d_call: TRBD1
cdr3_length: 14
cdr3_aa: CASSASGTVYEQYF
cdr3_nt: TGCGCCAGCAGCGCGTCCGGGACAGTGTACGAGCAGTACTTC

clone_size: few
j_call: TRBJ1-1
v_call: TRBV5-4
d_call: TRBD1
cdr3_length: 13
cdr3_aa: CASSGQGGTEAFF
cdr3_nt: TGTGCCAGCAGCGGACAGGGGGGCACTGAAGCTTTCTTT

clone_size: few
j_call: TRBJ1-1
v_call: TRBV29-1
d_call: TRBD1
cdr3_length: 12
cdr3_aa: CSAHQGGTEAFF
cdr3_nt: TGCAGCGCCCATCAGGGGGGAACTGAAGCTTTCTTT

clone_size: .
j_call: TRBJ2-1
v_call: TRBV11-2
d_call: TRBD2
cdr3_length: 17
cdr3_aa: CASSLGLAGNIYNEQFF
cdr3_nt: TGTGCCAGCAGCTTAGGACTAGCGGGAAATATTTACAATGAGCAGTTCTTC

clone_size: few
j_call: TRBJ2-3
v_call: TRBV4-2
d_call: TRBD2
cdr3_length: 18
cdr3_aa: CASSQRPGLAGERDTQYF
cdr3_nt: TGTGCCAGCAGCCAGAGGCCCGGACTAGCGGGAGAAAGAGATACGCAGTATTTT

clone_size: .
j_call: TRBJ2-2
v_call: TRBV2
d_call: TRBD2
cdr3_length: 17
cdr3_aa: CASRDRSSGASSGELFF
cdr3_nt: TGTGCCAGCAGGGACCGTTCTAGCGGGGCGTCTTCCGGGGAGCTGTTTTTT

clone_size: few
j_call: TRBJ2-1
v_call: TRBV29-1
d_call: TRBD2
cdr3_length: 15
cdr3_aa: CSVGGGLSSYNEQFF
cdr3_nt: TGCAGCGTTGGGGGGGGGTTGAGCTCCTACAATGAGCAGTTCTTC

clone_size: .
j_call: TRBJ2-5
v_call: TRBV6-5
d_call: TRBD2
cdr3_length: 14
cdr3_aa: CASIGAGGRETQYF
cdr3_nt: TGTGCCAGCATCGGAGCGGGAGGGCGGGAGACCCAGTACTTC

clone_size: .
j_call: TRBJ2-1
v_call: TRBV4-1
d_call: .
cdr3_length: 11
cdr3_aa: CASRSRGEQFF
cdr3_nt: TGCGCCAGCAGATCCCGGGGTGAGCAGTTCTTC

clone_size: few
j_call: TRBJ1-1
v_call: TRBV7-9
d_call: .
cdr3_length: 15
cdr3_aa: CASRPRGGGGTEAFF
cdr3_nt: TGTGCCAGCAGGCCTCGGGGGGGAGGGGGCACTGAAGCTTTCTTT

clone_size: .
j_call: TRBJ1-2
v_call: TRBV4-2
d_call: .
cdr3_length: 17
cdr3_aa: CASSQATGTIANYGYTF
cdr3_nt: TGTGCCAGCAGCCAAGCCACAGGGACGATAGCTAACTATGGCTACACCTTC